A selection of T cell receptor beta chains follows, all from one sample in a study of shared clonotypes between healthy human individuals. The protocol was immunoSEQ multiplex PCR, while the TCRdb copy is restricted to in-frame clones and leaves out a portion. The data show around 750,000 clones, with roughly 70% seen just once and more than 1.5% held by the top ten. The specimen was memory CD4+ T cells sorted from blood. The source is a woman in her thirties in good health. CDR3s include the opening cysteine and the closing phenylalanine or tryptophan. The D gene is left open where the match is weak. Clone size appears in some rows only: once, few, many, or a class for an expanded clone.

v_gene	d_gene	j_gene	abundance	CDR3aa	CDR3nt
TRBV6-1	NA	TRBJ1-2	NA	CASPPPGGSNYGYTF	TGTGCCAGCCCTCCCCCGGGGGGTTCTAACTATGGCTACACCTTC
TRBV19	NA	TRBJ2-2	NA	CASRTETGRRAAGELFF	TGTGCCAGTAGAACGGAGACGGGGCGCCGGGCGGCCGGGGAGCTGTTTTTT
TRBV28	NA	TRBJ1-2	NA	CASSPADYGYTF	TGTGCCAGCAGCCCTGCTGACTATGGCTACACCTTC
TRBV5-4	TRBD2	TRBJ2-7	NA	CASSLAGDSYEQYF	TGTGCCAGCAGCCTAGCGGGAGATTCCTACGAGCAGTACTTC
TRBV11-2	NA	TRBJ1-1	NA	CASSPDRASLFTEAFF	TGTGCCAGCAGCCCAGACAGAGCGAGTTTATTCACTGAAGCTTTCTTT
TRBV11-3	NA	TRBJ2-3	NA	CASSLVRDLAPSTDTQYF	TGTGCCAGCAGCTTAGTTCGGGACTTAGCGCCTAGCACAGATACGCAGTATTTT
TRBV5-1	NA	TRBJ2-2	NA	CASRGLITGELFF	TGCGCCAGCAGGGGTCTCATCACCGGGGAGCTGTTTTTT
TRBV2	NA	TRBJ1-5	few	CASTLTSGSQPQHF	TGTGCCAGCACCCTGACGTCAGGCTCTCAGCCCCAGCATTTT
TRBV28	NA	TRBJ1-5	few	CASSLPGTGNQPQHF	TGTGCCAGCAGTTTACCAGGGACTGGCAATCAGCCCCAGCATTTT
TRBV28	NA	TRBJ2-2	once	CASYVGGRTGELFF	TGTGCCAGCTACGTCGGGGGCCGCACCGGGGAGCTGTTTTTT
TRBV5-1	TRBD2	TRBJ2-5	NA	CASSMNTNGRASEQYF	TGCGCCAGCAGCATGAACACGAACGGGAGGGCCTCTGAGCAGTACTTC
TRBV19	NA	TRBJ1-4	NA	CASSPPPERTNEKLFF	TGTGCCAGTAGTCCCCCCCCCGAGAGGACTAATGAAAAACTGTTTTTT
TRBV5-1	TRBD2	TRBJ2-1	NA	CASSFREGGNEQFF	TGCGCCAGCAGCTTCCGGGAGGGTGGCAATGAGCAGTTCTTC
TRBV4-1	NA	TRBJ2-1	once	CASSQEGEEGNEQFF	TGCGCCAGCAGCCAAGAGGGAGAAGAGGGGAATGAGCAGTTCTTC
TRBV27	TRBD1	TRBJ2-7	NA	CASRRGQGAEAEQYF	TGTGCCAGCAGGAGGGGACAGGGGGCTGAAGCCGAGCAGTACTTC
TRBV4-1	NA	TRBJ2-7	few	CASSQKGGNRGKEQYF	TGCGCCAGCAGCCAAAAAGGAGGGAATAGGGGAAAAGAGCAGTACTTC
TRBV6-5	TRBD2	TRBJ2-7	NA	CASSYQRTSEGYEQYF	TGTGCCAGCAGTTACCAGAGGACTAGCGAGGGCTACGAGCAGTACTTC
TRBV5-6	TRBD1	TRBJ1-2	NA	CASSLFGTVNYGYTF	TGTGCCAGCAGCTTGTTTGGGACAGTTAACTATGGCTACACCTTC
TRBV30	NA	TRBJ1-4	NA	CAWTSWGENEKLFF	TGTGCCTGGACCTCCTGGGGGGAGAATGAAAAACTGTTTTTT
TRBV27	TRBD2	TRBJ2-2	NA	CASSSPSGKNTGELFF	TGTGCCAGCAGTTCTCCTAGCGGGAAAAACACCGGGGAGCTGTTTTTT
TRBV28	TRBD2	TRBJ2-1	once	CASKARSGREDNEQFF	TGTGCCAGCAAGGCTCGGAGCGGGAGGGAAGACAATGAGCAGTTCTTC
TRBV6-6	NA	TRBJ2-5	NA	CASSRDPPETQYF	TGTGCCAGCAGTCGGGACCCCCCGGAGACCCAGTACTTC
TRBV19	NA	TRBJ2-3	many	CASSITDTQYF	TGTGCCAGTAGTATCACAGATACGCAGTATTTT
TRBV6-1	NA	TRBJ1-3	many	CASSEQAGNTIYF	TGTGCCAGCAGTGAACAGGCGGGAAACACCATATATTTT
TRBV9	TRBD1	TRBJ1-3	NA	CASSAQGGQYSGNTIYF	TGTGCCAGCAGCGCGCAGGGGGGACAGTACTCTGGAAACACCATATATTTT
TRBV5-8	NA	TRBJ2-5	few	CASSRRETQYF	TGTGCCAGCAGCCGGAGAGAGACCCAGTACTTC
TRBV19	NA	TRBJ1-3	once	CASSVQGTGNTIYF	TGTGCCAGTAGTGTCCAGGGTACTGGAAACACCATATATTTT
TRBV10-3	NA	TRBJ2-2	NA	CATWGGQGETGELFF	TGTGCCACCTGGGGCGGGCAGGGAGAAACCGGGGAGCTGTTTTTT
TRBV5-4	NA	TRBJ2-7	NA	CASSLMGGSYEQYF	TGTGCCAGCAGCTTAATGGGGGGCTCCTACGAGCAGTACTTC
TRBV18	TRBD1	TRBJ1-4	NA	CASSPRVLQGSRTNEKLFF	TGTGCCAGCTCACCACGAGTCTTACAGGGGTCGAGAACTAATGAAAAACTGTTTTTT
TRBV6-1	TRBD2	TRBJ2-7	NA	CASSELASGRAYEQYF	TGTGCCAGCAGTGAACTCGCTAGCGGGAGGGCCTACGAGCAGTACTTC
TRBV30	NA	TRBJ1-3	NA	CAWSVKGFTGNTIYF	TGTGCCTGGAGTGTGAAAGGCTTCACTGGAAACACCATATATTTT
TRBV11-2	NA	TRBJ1-3	NA	CASSSTIGGNTIYF	TGTGCCAGCAGCTCGACGATCGGAGGAAACACCATATATTTT
TRBV11-2	NA	TRBJ2-7	NA	CASSLARSGTYEQYF	TGTGCCAGCAGCTTAGCTAGGTCTGGGACCTACGAGCAGTACTTC
TRBV6-6	NA	TRBJ1-3	medium-sized	CASSGLGIDTIYF	TGTGCCAGCAGTGGCCTTGGTATCGACACCATATATTTT
TRBV6-5	NA	TRBJ2-7	NA	CASARGYFSYEQYF	TGTGCCAGCGCCCGCGGGTACTTCTCCTACGAGCAGTACTTC
TRBV4-1	NA	TRBJ2-1	NA	CASSQRLVPGEQFF	TGCGCCAGCAGCCAAAGACTAGTACCTGGAGAGCAGTTCTTC
TRBV6-5	NA	TRBJ2-7	NA	CASSYTSPPDPYEQYF	TGTGCCAGCAGTTACACTAGTCCCCCCGATCCCTACGAGCAGTACTTC
TRBV27	NA	TRBJ2-1	NA	CASTTFLGRNEQFF	TGTGCCAGCACCACCTTTCTTGGCCGCAATGAGCAGTTCTTC
TRBV7-9	TRBD2	TRBJ2-7	NA	CASSFNPGLAATYEQYF	TGTGCCAGCAGCTTTAACCCCGGACTAGCTGCAACCTACGAGCAGTACTTC
TRBV29-1	NA	TRBJ1-1	few	CSAKTAGFTEAFF	TGCAGCGCCAAGACGGCAGGGTTCACTGAAGCTTTCTTT
TRBV6-1	NA	TRBJ2-7	NA	CASSVTGVSGEQYF	TGTGCCAGCAGTGTCACGGGGGTTTCGGGCGAGCAGTACTTC
TRBV7-9	NA	TRBJ2-2	NA	CASSLNGVLLFF	TGTGCCAGCAGCCTGAATGGGGTCTTGCTGTTTTTT
TRBV14	TRBD2	TRBJ2-1	NA	CASSQEVSGRGQFF	TGTGCCAGCAGCCAAGAGGTCAGCGGGAGAGGGCAGTTCTTC
TRBV2	NA	TRBJ1-4	few	CASSEQDEKLFF	TGTGCCAGCAGCGAACAGGATGAAAAACTGTTTTTT
TRBV5-1	NA	TRBJ1-4	NA	CASSLTTVSNEKLFF	TGCGCCAGCAGCTTGACGACAGTATCTAATGAAAAACTGTTTTTT
TRBV19	NA	TRBJ1-2	few	CATAIQVPLANYGYTF	TGTGCCACCGCCATACAGGTGCCCTTAGCTAACTATGGCTACACCTTC
TRBV20-1	NA	TRBJ1-1	NA	CSAVKRTEAFF	TGCAGTGCTGTAAAGCGGACTGAAGCTTTCTTT
TRBV12-2	NA	TRBJ1-1	NA	CASRLGIPNTEAFF	TGTGCAAGTCGCTTAGGGATACCGAACACTGAAGCTTTCTTT
TRBV10-3	NA	TRBJ2-3	NA	CAISESKASGDTQYF	TGTGCCATCAGTGAGTCGAAGGCCTCGGGGGATACGCAGTATTTT
TRBV5-1	TRBD2	TRBJ2-5	NA	CASSSHLTSGNSQETQYF	TGCGCCAGCAGCTCACATTTGACTAGCGGGAACTCCCAAGAGACCCAGTACTTC
TRBV18	NA	TRBJ1-2	NA	CASSPNAPGQSVNGYTF	TGTGCCAGCTCACCGAATGCACCAGGACAGTCGGTAAATGGCTACACCTTC
TRBV2	NA	TRBJ2-7	NA	CASSGQPTRSSYEQYF	TGTGCCAGCAGCGGACAACCGACTAGGAGCTCCTACGAGCAGTACTTC
TRBV6-5	NA	TRBJ2-5	NA	CASSYMSAGIAETQYF	TGTGCCAGCAGTTACATGAGTGCAGGGATCGCAGAGACCCAGTACTTC
TRBV9	NA	TRBJ2-5	many	CASSEDTAGRTQYF	TGTGCCAGCAGCGAGGACACGGCGGGGAGGACCCAGTACTTC
TRBV6-1	NA	TRBJ2-7	NA	CATRGQYF	TGTGCCACCCGGGGGCAGTACTTC
TRBV7-9	TRBD1	TRBJ2-1	NA	CATGTDNNEQFF	TGTGCCACCGGGACAGACAACAATGAGCAGTTCTTC